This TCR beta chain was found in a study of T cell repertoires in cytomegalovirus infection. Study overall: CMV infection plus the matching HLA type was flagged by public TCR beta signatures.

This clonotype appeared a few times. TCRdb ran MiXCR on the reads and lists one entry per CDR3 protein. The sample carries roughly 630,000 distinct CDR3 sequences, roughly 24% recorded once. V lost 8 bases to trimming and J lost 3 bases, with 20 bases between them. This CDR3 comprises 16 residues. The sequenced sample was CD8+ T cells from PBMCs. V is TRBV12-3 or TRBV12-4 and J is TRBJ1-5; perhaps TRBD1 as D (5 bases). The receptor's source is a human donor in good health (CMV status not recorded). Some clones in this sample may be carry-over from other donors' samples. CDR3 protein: CASGSALPRDNQPQHF. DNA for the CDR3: TGTGCCAGCGGCTCCGCCCTTCCCAGGGACAATCAGCCCCAGCATTTT.